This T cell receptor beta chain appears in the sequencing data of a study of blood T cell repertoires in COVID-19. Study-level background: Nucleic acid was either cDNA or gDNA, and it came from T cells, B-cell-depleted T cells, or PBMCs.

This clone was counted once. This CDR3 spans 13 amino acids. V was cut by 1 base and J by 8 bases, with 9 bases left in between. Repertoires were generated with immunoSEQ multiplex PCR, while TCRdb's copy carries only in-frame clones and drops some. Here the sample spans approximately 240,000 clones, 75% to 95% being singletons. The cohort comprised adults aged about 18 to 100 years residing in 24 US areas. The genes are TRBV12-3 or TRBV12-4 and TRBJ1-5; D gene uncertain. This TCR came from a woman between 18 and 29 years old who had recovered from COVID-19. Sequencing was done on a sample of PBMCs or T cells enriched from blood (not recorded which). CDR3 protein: CASSLGLVEPQHF. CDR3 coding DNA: TGTGCCAGCAGTTTAGGGCTAGTTGAGCCCCAGCATTTT.